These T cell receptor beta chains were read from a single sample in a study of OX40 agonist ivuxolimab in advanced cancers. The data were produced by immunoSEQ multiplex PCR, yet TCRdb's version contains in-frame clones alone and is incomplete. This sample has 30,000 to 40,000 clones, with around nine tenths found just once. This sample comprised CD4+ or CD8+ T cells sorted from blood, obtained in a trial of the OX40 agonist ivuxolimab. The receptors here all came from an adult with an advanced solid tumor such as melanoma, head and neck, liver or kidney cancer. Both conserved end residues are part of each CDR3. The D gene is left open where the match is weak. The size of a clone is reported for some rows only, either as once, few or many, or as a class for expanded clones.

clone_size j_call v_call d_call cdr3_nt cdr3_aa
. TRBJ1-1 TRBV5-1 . TGCGCCAGCAGCTTGGAGACAGGACCTGAAGCTTTCTTT CASSLETGPEAFF
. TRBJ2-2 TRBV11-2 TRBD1 TGTGCCAGCAGCCCAGGGACAGGGGCCACCGGGGAGCTGTTTTTT CASSPGTGATGELFF
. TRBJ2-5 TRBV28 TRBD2 TGTGCCAGCAAGGGGAGGGTTTGGGAGACCCAGTACTTC CASKGRVWETQYF
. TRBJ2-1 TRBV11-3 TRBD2 TGTGCCAGCAGCTCCGCGGGACTAGCGGGACTCGAGCAGTTCTTC CASSSAGLAGLEQFF
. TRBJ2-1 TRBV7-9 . TGTGCCAGCAGCACCCACCTTCATGAGCAGTTCTTC CASSTHLHEQFF
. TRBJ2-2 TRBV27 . TGTGCCAGCAGTGCGGGACTGCTGAACACCGGGGAGCTGTTTTTT CASSAGLLNTGELFF
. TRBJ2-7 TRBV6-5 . TGTGCCAGCAGAACAGGAAGCTCCTACGAGCAGTACTTC CASRTGSSYEQYF
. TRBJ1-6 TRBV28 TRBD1 TGTGCCAGCAGTCCATCGGGACAGGGAAATTCACCCCTCCACTTT CASSPSGQGNSPLHF
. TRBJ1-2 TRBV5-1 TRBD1 TGCGCCAGCAGCTTAGACAGGGATTTGTATGGCTACACCTTC CASSLDRDLYGYTF
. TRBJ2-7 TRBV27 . TGTGCCAGCACCCTGGGTCCGGGCGAGCAGTACTTC CASTLGPGEQYF
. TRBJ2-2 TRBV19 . TGTGCCAGTAGTCCGACACTGAACACCGGGGAGCTGTTTTTT CASSPTLNTGELFF
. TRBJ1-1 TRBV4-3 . TGCGCCAGCAGCCCAACCCCCGCACCGAACACTGAAGCTTTCTTT CASSPTPAPNTEAFF
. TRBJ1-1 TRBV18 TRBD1 TGTGCCAGCTCACTAATAAGCTTACAGGGGGCAGGAATGAACACTGAAGCTTTCTTT CASSLISLQGAGMNTEAFF
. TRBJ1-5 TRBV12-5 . TGTGCTAGTGGTTTGGCTCGGACGGCCGATAGCAATCAGCCCCAGCATTTT CASGLARTADSNQPQHF
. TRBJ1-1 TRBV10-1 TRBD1 TGCGCCAGCAGCCCCGGGACAGAGAACACTGAAGCTTTCTTT CASSPGTENTEAFF
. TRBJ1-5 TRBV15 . TGTGCCACCAGTAACAGGGAGGGCAATCAGCCCCAGCATTTT CATSNREGNQPQHF
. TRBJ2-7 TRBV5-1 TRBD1 TGCGCCAGCAGCTCTACAGGGGCCACCTCCGAGCAGTACTTC CASSSTGATSEQYF
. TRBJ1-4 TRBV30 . TGTGCCTGGAGTGACTCGGGAAGAAAACTGTTTTTT CAWSDSGRKLFF
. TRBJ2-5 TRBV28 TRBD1 TGTGCCAGCGGCTTATTGGCGGGCAGGGGGGAGACCCAGTACTTC CASGLLAGRGETQYF
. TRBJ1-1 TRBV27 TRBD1 TGTGCCAGCAGGCACCGGACAGGGATAACTGAAGCTTTCTTT CASRHRTGITEAFF
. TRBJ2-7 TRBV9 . TGTGCCAGCAGCGTAGAAGGCAGGACGCCGAGCGAGCAGTACTTC CASSVEGRTPSEQYF
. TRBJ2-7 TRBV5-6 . TGTGCCAGCAGCTTGGACTACGAGCAGTACTTC CASSLDYEQYF
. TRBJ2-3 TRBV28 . TGTGCCAGCAGTTTGAACAGGGCGGGCACAGATACGCAGTATTTT CASSLNRAGTDTQYF
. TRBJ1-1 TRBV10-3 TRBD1 TGTGCCATCAGAGCCACAGGGGTAGGAGCTTTCTTT CAIRATGVGAFF
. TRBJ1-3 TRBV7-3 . TGTGCCAGCAGCTTATGGGGCTCTGGAAACACCATATATTTT CASSLWGSGNTIYF
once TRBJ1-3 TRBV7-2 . TGTGCCAGCAGCTTAGCGGCGGCATACTCTGGAAACACCATATATTTT CASSLAAAYSGNTIYF
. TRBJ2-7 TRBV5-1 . TGCGCCAGCGGGGACGGGTCCTTTTTCTACGAGCAGTACTTC CASGDGSFFYEQYF
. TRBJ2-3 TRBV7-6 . TGTGCCAGCAGCTTAGGGCCAACGAGGAGCACAGATACGCAGTATTTT CASSLGPTRSTDTQYF
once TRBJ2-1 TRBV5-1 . TGCGCCAGCAGCTCGGGCCCACACAATGAGCAGTTCTTC CASSSGPHNEQFF
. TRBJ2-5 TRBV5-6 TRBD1 TGTGCCAGCAGCACCCGGACAGGGATGCAAGAGACCCAGTACTTC CASSTRTGMQETQYF
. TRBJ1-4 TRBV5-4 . TGTGCCAGCAGCCAGGGAGATGCTAATGAAAAACTGTTTTTT CASSQGDANEKLFF
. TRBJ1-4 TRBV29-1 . TGCAGCGTAGCTCGTGGACTTAATGAAAAACTGTTTTTT CSVARGLNEKLFF
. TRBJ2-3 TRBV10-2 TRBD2 TGCGCCAGCACCCCGACTAGCGGGACTAGCACAGATACGCAGTATTTT CASTPTSGTSTDTQYF
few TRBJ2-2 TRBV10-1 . TGCGCCAGCAAAGGACTTTACCAGACCGGGGAGCTGTTTTTT CASKGLYQTGELFF
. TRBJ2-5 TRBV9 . TGTGCCAGCAGCACCCCGGGGGCCGTCGAGACCCAGTACTTC CASSTPGAVETQYF
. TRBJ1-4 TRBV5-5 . TGTGCCAGCAGCCCCCGGATGGTGGTTAAAAAACTGTTTTTT CASSPRMVVKKLFF
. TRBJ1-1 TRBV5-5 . TGTGCCAGCAGCCTCCTAGGGGGGGAAGCTTTCTTT CASSLLGGEAFF
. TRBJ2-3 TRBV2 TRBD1 TGTGCCAGCAGTATACAGGGGAGTGGCACAGATACGCAGTATTTT CASSIQGSGTDTQYF
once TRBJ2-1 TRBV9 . TGTGCCAGCAGCGTAGGGTGGAGTGGGCAGAGCTCCTACAATGAGCAGTTCTTC CASSVGWSGQSSYNEQFF
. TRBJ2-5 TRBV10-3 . TGTGCCATCAGTGGGGGTGTGGCGGGAACGGTCCAAGAGACCCAGTACTTC CAISGGVAGTVQETQYF
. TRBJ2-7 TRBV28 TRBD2 TGTGCCAGCAGTTCCCCGACTAGCGGGAGGAATATTTACGAGCAGTACTTC CASSSPTSGRNIYEQYF
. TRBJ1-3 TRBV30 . TGTGCCTGGAGTGTACAATCCGGGAAGGCTGGAAACACCATATATTTT CAWSVQSGKAGNTIYF
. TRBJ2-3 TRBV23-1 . TGCGCCAGCAGTCCGCCGGGGCCTAGCACAGATACGCAGTATTTT CASSPPGPSTDTQYF
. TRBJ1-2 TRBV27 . TGTGCCAGCAGTTCCATACATGACAGCTATGGCTACACCTTC CASSSIHDSYGYTF
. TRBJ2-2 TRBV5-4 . TGTGCCAGCAGCTCACCGCCTCTTGGGAACACCGGGGAGCTGTTTTTT CASSSPPLGNTGELFF
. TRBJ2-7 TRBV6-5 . TGTGCCAGCAGTTACGGGGGGAACCAGGGCTACGAGCAGTACTTC CASSYGGNQGYEQYF
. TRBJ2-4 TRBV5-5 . TGTGCCAGCAGCTGGGCAGGGAACATTCAGTACTTC CASSWAGNIQYF
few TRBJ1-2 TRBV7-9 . TGTGCCAGCAGCCCACTCGCGGGTGGCTACACCTTC CASSPLAGGYTF
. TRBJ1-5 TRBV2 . TGTGCCAGCAGTGAAGCGTCGGTTAGCAATCAGCCCCAGCATTTT CASSEASVSNQPQHF
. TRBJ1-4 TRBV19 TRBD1 TGTGCCAGTAGTCGGGACAGGGGAGATGAAAAACTGTTTTTT CASSRDRGDEKLFF
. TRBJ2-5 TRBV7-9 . TGTGCCAGCAGCCCCCTCGGTGGGAAGACCCAGTACTTC CASSPLGGKTQYF
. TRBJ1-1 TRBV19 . TGTGCCAGTAGTATATACCTGCCGGAGCAGGGAAACACTGAAGCTTTCTTT CASSIYLPEQGNTEAFF
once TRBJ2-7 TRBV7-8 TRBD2 TGTGCCAGCAGCTTAGAGAGCGGGAGCTCGGGTTACGAGCAGTACTTC CASSLESGSSGYEQYF
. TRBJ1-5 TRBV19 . TGTGCCAGTAGTATTGGACAGTCTAGTCAGCCCCAGCATTTT CASSIGQSSQPQHF
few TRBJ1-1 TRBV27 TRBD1 TGTGCCAGCACCGCATCTGACAGGGTCTCTGAAGCTTTCTTT CASTASDRVSEAFF